The clone carrying this T cell receptor beta chain appeared once. Its antigen is not identified. This sample was included in a study of cytotoxic CD8 clonotypes in ibrutinib-treated CLL. Genomic DNA in a quantity of about 2 micrograms was derived from cryopreserved PBMCs for TCR beta libraries. The V end was cut by 2 bases, the J end by 2 bases, with 13 bases between. Per germline, CDR1 SGHAT and CDR2 FQNNGV. The length of the CDR3 is 15 residues. Study results and caveats: Baseline levels were approached again at progression, after clonality had risen at ibrutinib response.

Here immunoSEQ multiplex PCR was the method, and the copy in TCRdb shows in-frame clones only, minus some. The repertoire holds about 140,000 clones, with roughly 77% as singletons. Sequencing was performed on PBMCs, taken after 12 months of ibrutinib treatment. The chain combines TRBV11-2 with TRBJ2-7; the D call may be TRBD1 or TRBD2 (5 bases each). The sequence was obtained from a human donor with chronic lymphocytic leukemia. The CDR3 DNA is TGTGCCAGCAGCTTATCGGCAGGGAGCCCCTACGAGCAGTACTTC. This gives the protein CASSLSAGSPYEQYF.